This TCR beta chain was profiled in a study of cytomegalovirus exposure and HLA in healthy donors. Study-level points and caveats: Common viral pathogens (according to a later analysis) appeared linked to several of the most significant clusters. Later analysis associated a missense DCLRE1C variant with TCR beta V- and J-gene trimming.

Deletions cut 5 bases from V and 6 bases from J, with 14 bases between. Germline V lookup: CDR1 LNHDA, CDR2 SQIVND (reference sequence). The CDR3 extends over 14 amino acids. This clone was seen a single time. What it recognizes is unknown. 13 Jbeta primers and 60 Vbeta primers were used for the PCR. TCRdb keeps only in-frame clones here, not all; method: immunoSEQ multiplex PCR. This table holds 130,000 or so clones, roughly 74% found once. This rearrangement joins TRBV19 to TRBJ2-1, with D perhaps matching TRBD2 (7 bases). The receptor was derived from a male donor in good health and CMV-seronegative. Sequencing was performed on PBMCs. DNA of the CDR3: TGTGCCAGTAGTGCCTCGGGGGGCGGCAATGAGCAGTTCTTC. Its translation is CASSASGGGNEQFF.